This T cell receptor (beta chain) came from a study of Graves' ophthalmopathy and Graves' hyperthyroidism. About the study: The authors collected peripheral blood at initial diagnosis, before any treatment.

Whole-study findings and limits: The majority of expanded thyroid clonotypes above 0.001 frequency also occurred in blood. A 13-signature model separated ophthalmopathy from stable hyperthyroidism, just under 90% sensitivity, approximately 80% specificity.

This clonotype has ten or more counts. The target antigen is unknown. The study enrolled ophthalmopathy donors with moderate-to-severe activity, CAS ≥3, NOSPECS ≥4 and duration under 3 months. V lost 0 bases to trimming and J lost 4 bases, with 16 bases between them. CDR1 is SGDLS, CDR2 YYNGEE, per germline. This CDR3 is 16 amino acids long. For repertoire sequencing, the TCR beta CDR3 regions were amplified from RNA transcripts. HTBI primers primed a first-round RT-PCR, and a second-round multiplex PCR followed. TCRdb re-derived calls from the multiplex PCR reads in MiXCR, one entry per CDR3 protein. The sample lists 650,000 to 900,000 distinct CDR3 sequences, roughly 41% occurring once.

The receptor's source is an adult man with Graves' ophthalmopathy. The rearrangement joins TRBV9 to TRBJ1-2; the D gene is possibly TRBD1 (6 bases). Sequencing input: peripheral blood. CDR3 nucleotides: TGTGCCAGCAGCGTAGGAACAGGGAATGCAATCTATGGCTACACCTTC. It specifies CASSVGTGNAIYGYTF.